This T cell receptor (beta chain) was profiled in a study of regulatory T cells in long-lasting Graves disease. Across the whole study: Newly diagnosed Graves' patients had under 3 months of antithyroid drugs.

Time point of the sample: newly diagnosed GD, antithyroid drugs for less than 3 months. From RNA extracted from PBMCs, the TCR library was made. Construction of TCR beta libraries relied on iRepertoire HTBI primers and on Arm-PCR targeting CDR3 regions. In the original analysis: Analysis of the samples identified approximately 63 TRBV and around 15 TRBJ segments. From the multiplex PCR reads, TCRdb called clonotypes with MiXCR, one entry per CDR3 protein. TCRdb, not the original authors, processed these V and J calls. The sample holds about 430,000 distinct CDR3 sequences, over 14% seen once. This CDR3 comprises 16 residues. Per the germline V gene, CDR1 is LGHDT and CDR2 is YNNKEL (reference sequence). Between the trimmed V and J ends, which lost 1 base and 0 bases, there was a span of 11 bases. The sample was also reused in another study, on T cells in Graves' hyperthyroidism and ophthalmopathy. Per that study: Ophthalmopathy cases were set apart from stable hyperthyroidism by a 13 V-J model.

This sequence was found in a woman aged 40 to 55 with Graves disease. This chain joins TRBV3-1 and TRBJ2-3; D is unresolved. The sample here was peripheral blood mononuclear cells (PBMCs), taken at new diagnosis, from a patient treated with antithyroid drugs. The CDR3 DNA follows: TGTGCCAGCAGCCAAGTACTCAGTCCTAGCACAGATACGCAGTATTTT. Protein sequence: CASSQVLSPSTDTQYF.